Included here is one TCR beta chain sequence, with context. No antigen is known for it. TCRdb reprocessed the RT-PCR reads with MiXCR, giving one entry per CDR3 protein. The sample gives around 200,000 distinct CDR3 sequences, approximately 9.2% of which show up once; approximately 11% is in the top ten. Trimming took 3 bases from V and 8 from J, leaving 10 bases between them. The CDR3 is made up of 11 amino acids. CDR1 is DFQATT and CDR2 is SNEGSKA in the germline V gene (reference sequence). This record belongs to a study of response to subunit inactivated influenza vaccine. Notes on the study in general: Authors suggested seasonal influenza vaccinations each recruit few new T cells.

This TCR was sampled from a man aged 45-60 years who received an inactivated influenza vaccine. This specimen consisted of non-naive T cells sorted from PBMCs, obtained on the day of vaccination. V and J are TRBV20-1 and TRBJ2-5, with D unclear. CDR3 bases: TGCAGTGCTAGTATGGCCCTTACCCAGTACTTC. It yields the protein CSASMALTQYF.